What follows describes a single T cell receptor (beta chain). Its antigen is not identified. This sample was included in a study of cytomegalovirus exposure and HLA in healthy donors. General study findings and limits: Within a later analysis, the majority of CMV-associated TCR beta chains appeared HLA-restricted. According to reports, the classifier identified cytomegalovirus status with high specificity and sensitivity.

Trimming left V 4 bases short and J 8 bases short, with 20 bases between. The CDR3 loop spans 14 amino acids. Per the germline V gene, CDR1 is SQVTM and CDR2 is ANQGSEA. At collection, donors were nominally healthy, but unrecorded immune exposures were probable. Primers included in the PCR were 60 Vbeta and 13 Jbeta primers. Assay: immunoSEQ multiplex PCR; the TCRdb copy retains only in-frame clones and omits some. The sample shows about 110,000 clones, 65% to 75% of them seen only once. The TCR comes from a man between 35 and 55 years old in good health and CMV-seropositive. This chain joins TRBV29-1 and TRBJ1-2, with D tentatively TRBD1 (6 bases). Sequencing used PBMCs. The CDR3 protein is CSVGRDRPREGYTF. The CDR3, as DNA: TGCAGCGTTGGTCGTGACAGGCCACGGGAAGGCTACACCTTC.